This TCR beta chain was obtained from a study of blood T cell repertoires in COVID-19. Across the study: Sites in the United States, Italy and Spain provided acute and convalescent COVID-19 samples. In each case, the material was cDNA or gDNA derived from T cells, B-cell-depleted T cells, or PBMCs.

Trimming stripped 3 bases from V and 1 base from J, with 10 bases between. Germline assignment: CDR1 SGDLS and CDR2 YYNGEE. This CDR3 is built from 14 residues. Sequencing used immunoSEQ multiplex PCR; TCRdb keeps in-frame clones, though not all of them. The top ten hold just over 7% of the sample, which has about 360,000 clones, roughly 90% seen once. Source material: peripheral blood. This clonotype was obtained from a woman in her sixties with COVID-19, enrolled during active disease. The rearrangement uses TRBV9 and TRBJ1-1; no reliable D call. The CDR3 here is CASSGEGRNTEAFF. CDR3 nucleotide sequence: TGTGCCAGCAGCGGTGAAGGGAGGAACACTGAAGCTTTCTTT.